This paragraph covers one T cell receptor beta chain sequence. Germline CDR1 reads LNHDA; CDR2 reads SQIVND (reference sequence). The germline V and J ends were trimmed by 3 bases and 7 bases, with 10 bases remaining between them. The length of the CDR3 is 14 residues. This record belongs to a study of blood T cell repertoires in COVID-19. Whole-study context: The samples span acute and convalescent COVID-19 from the United States, Italy and Spain. Sample material is recorded as cDNA or gDNA derived from T cells, B-cell-depleted T cells, or PBMCs.

In the authors' workflow: Amplification with reference gene primers provided the estimates of nucleated cell counts. The method was immunoSEQ multiplex PCR; TCRdb's version includes in-frame clones alone and lacks a portion of them. From that table come the V and J calls and clone size; the DNA was used to work out D and trimming. The top ten hold 14% to 15% of the sample, which has some 70,000 clones, under 85% seen once. Those enrolled in Seattle joined during active infection and were followed longitudinally afterward. The J gene is TRBJ1-6, the V gene TRBV19; D not certain. Material: peripheral blood. The clonotype comes from a man in his sixties with COVID-19, enrolled during active disease. The CDR3 protein is CASSMLSGNSPLHF. CDR3 coding DNA: TGTGCCAGTAGTATGTTATCGGGGAATTCACCCCTCCACTTT.